The clone carrying this T cell receptor (beta chain) was observed a few times. Its antigen is unidentified. In the PCR, 60 Vbeta and 13 Jbeta primers were used. Only in-frame clones appear in the TCRdb table, and some are missing; sequencing was by immunoSEQ multiplex PCR. The data contain 180,000 or so clones, about 10% of them singletons. The entry originates in a study of cytomegalovirus exposure and HLA in healthy donors. For the study at large: Sequencing of around 200 million T cells in an earlier analysis found around 100 million unique TCR beta sequences.

Each donor was healthy, and each was a bone marrow donor. Germline assignment: CDR1 SGHRS and CDR2 YFSETQ. The CDR3 runs 18 residues. V shed 0 bases, J shed 7 bases, and the junction held 8 bases outside the gene matches. General study findings and limits: The authors reported that TCR beta sequences could predict HLA-A and HLA-B alleles. These predictions were accurate for most subjects in the first cohort.

Sequencing was done on a sample of PBMCs. This chain uses TRBV5-1 with TRBJ2-1; 15 positions match TRBD2. The sequence was obtained from a woman aged 25-40 years in good health and CMV-seropositive. This CDR3 reads CASSLDPAGTSGRNEQFF. CDR3 in DNA: TGCGCCAGCAGCTTGGACCCCGCCGGGACTAGCGGGAGGAATGAGCAGTTCTTC.